The clone carrying this T cell receptor beta chain was counted at least ten times. No antigen is known for it. This sample is drawn from a study of T cells in Graves' hyperthyroidism and ophthalmopathy. Study-wide results and limits: Before onset, by a median of around 6.1 months, the model predicted ophthalmopathy. In the blood, most expanded thyroid clonotypes above 0.001 appeared as well.

The sample of blood was obtained at first hyperthyroidism diagnosis (before any ophthalmopathy symptoms). The germline CDR1 and CDR2 sequences are MNHEY and SMNVEV (reference sequence). Losses at the gene ends were 8 bases for V and 4 bases for J; bases not matched to a gene: 5. There are 13 residues in the CDR3. What was amplified from RNA transcripts were TCR beta CDR3 regions. The HTBI primer set drove a first-round RT-PCR of the TCR CDR3. TCRdb ran MiXCR on the multiplex PCR reads and lists one entry per CDR3 protein. Here the sample spans some 270,000 distinct CDR3 sequences, 13% being singletons.

Sequenced material: blood. The clonotype was recovered from a woman in her thirties with Graves' hyperthyroidism that later progressed to Graves' ophthalmopathy. This chain joins TRBV27 and TRBJ2-3, with 8 bases aligning to TRBD2. The CDR3 region has the DNA TGTGCCAGCCAAGCGGGGGACTCAGATACGCAGTATTTT. Its protein product is CASQAGDSDTQYF.